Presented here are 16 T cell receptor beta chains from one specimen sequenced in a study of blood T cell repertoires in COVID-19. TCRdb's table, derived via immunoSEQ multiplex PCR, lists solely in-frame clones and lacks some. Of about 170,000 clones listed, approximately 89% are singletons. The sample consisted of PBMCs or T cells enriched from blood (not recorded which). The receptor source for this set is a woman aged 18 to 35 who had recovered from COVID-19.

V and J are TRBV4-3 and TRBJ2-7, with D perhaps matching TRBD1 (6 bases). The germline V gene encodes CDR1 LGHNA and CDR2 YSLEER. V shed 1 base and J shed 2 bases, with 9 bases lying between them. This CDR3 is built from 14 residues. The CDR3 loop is CASSQAQGPYEQYF. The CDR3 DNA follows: TGCGCCAGCAGCCAAGCTCAGGGGCCCTACGAGCAGTACTTC.

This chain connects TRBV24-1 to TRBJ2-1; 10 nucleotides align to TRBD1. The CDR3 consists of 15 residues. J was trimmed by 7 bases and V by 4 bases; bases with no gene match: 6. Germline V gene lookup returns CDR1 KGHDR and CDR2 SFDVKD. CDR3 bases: TGTGCCACCAGTGACACGGGACAGGGGTCGAATGAGCAGTTCTTC. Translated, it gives CATSDTGQGSNEQFF.

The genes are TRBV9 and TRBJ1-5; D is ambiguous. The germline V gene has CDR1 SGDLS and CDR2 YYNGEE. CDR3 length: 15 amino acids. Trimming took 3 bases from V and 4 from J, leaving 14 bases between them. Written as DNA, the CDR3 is TGTGCCAGCAGCGCAGGATCTACCCTAAATCAGCCCCAGCATTTT. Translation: CASSAGSTLNQPQHF.

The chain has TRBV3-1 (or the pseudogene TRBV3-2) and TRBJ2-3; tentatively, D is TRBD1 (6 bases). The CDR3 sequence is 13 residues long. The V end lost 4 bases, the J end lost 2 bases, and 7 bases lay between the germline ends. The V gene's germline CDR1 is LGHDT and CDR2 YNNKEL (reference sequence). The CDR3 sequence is CASSPGHTDTQYF. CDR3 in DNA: TGTGCCAGCAGCCCGGGACACACAGATACGCAGTATTTT.

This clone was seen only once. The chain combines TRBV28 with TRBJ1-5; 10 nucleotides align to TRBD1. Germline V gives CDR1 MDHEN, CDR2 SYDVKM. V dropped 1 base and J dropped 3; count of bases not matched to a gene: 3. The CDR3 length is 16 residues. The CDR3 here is CASSLSGTGDNQPQHF. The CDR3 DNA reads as TGTGCCAGCAGTTTATCCGGGACAGGGGACAATCAGCCCCAGCATTTT.

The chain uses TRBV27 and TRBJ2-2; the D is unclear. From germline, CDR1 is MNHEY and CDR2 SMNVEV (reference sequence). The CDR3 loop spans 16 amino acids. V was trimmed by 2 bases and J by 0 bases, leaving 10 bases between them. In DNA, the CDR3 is TGTGCCAGCAGTTTAATACTATTCGCGAACACCGGGGAGCTGTTTTTT. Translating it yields CASSLILFANTGELFF.

The CDR3 DNA reads TGTGCCAGCAGCCCCCATTGGCGGCTAGCGGGAGAATCCGGGGAGCTGTTTTTT. This gives the protein CASSPHWRLAGESGELFF. The J gene is TRBJ2-2, the V gene TRBV7-2; 10 bases are shared with TRBD2. Germline CDR1 and CDR2: SGHTA and FQGNSA. The V gene end was trimmed by 5 bases and the J gene end by 6 bases; junction bases not matched to a gene: 15. This CDR3 is built from 18 residues. The full variable domain, its missing parts supplied by reference TRBV7-2 and TRBJ2-2, is GAGVSQSPSNKVTEKGKDVELRCDPISGHTALYWYRQSLGQGLEFLIYFQGNSAPDKSGLPSDRFSAERTGGSVSTLTIQRTQQEDSAVYLCASSPHWRLAGESGELFFGEGSRLTVL.

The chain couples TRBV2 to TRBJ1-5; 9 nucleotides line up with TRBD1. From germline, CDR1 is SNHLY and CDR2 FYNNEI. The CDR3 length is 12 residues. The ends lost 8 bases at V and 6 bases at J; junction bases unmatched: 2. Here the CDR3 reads CASDRGGQPQHF. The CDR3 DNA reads TGTGCCAGCGACAGGGGGGGTCAGCCCCAGCATTTT.

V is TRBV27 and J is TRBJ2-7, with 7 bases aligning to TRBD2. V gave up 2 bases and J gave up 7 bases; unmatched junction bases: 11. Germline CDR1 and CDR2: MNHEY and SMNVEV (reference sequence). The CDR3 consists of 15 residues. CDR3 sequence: CASSLLSSGEGEQYF. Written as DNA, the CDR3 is TGTGCCAGCAGTTTACTCTCTAGCGGAGAAGGGGAGCAGTACTTC.

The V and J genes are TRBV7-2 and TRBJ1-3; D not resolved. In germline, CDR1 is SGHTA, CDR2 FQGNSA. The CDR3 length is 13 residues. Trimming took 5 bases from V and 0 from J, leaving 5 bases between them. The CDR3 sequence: CASSPSSGNTIYF. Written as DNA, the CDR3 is TGTGCCAGCAGCCCCAGCTCTGGAAACACCATATATTTT.

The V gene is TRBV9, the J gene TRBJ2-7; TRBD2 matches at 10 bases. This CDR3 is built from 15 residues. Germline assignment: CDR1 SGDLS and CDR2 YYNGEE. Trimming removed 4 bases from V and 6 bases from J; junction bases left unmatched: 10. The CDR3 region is CASSPGVLAGAEQYF. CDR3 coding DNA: TGTGCCAGCAGCCCAGGGGTCCTAGCGGGAGCCGAGCAGTACTTC.

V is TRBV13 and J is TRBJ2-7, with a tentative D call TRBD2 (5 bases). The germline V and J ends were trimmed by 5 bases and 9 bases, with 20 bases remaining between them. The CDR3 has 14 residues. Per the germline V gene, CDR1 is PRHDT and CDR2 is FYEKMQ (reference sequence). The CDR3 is CASSRPPGSPGQYF. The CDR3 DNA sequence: TGTGCCAGCAGCCGACCCCCGGGGTCTCCGGGGCAGTACTTC.

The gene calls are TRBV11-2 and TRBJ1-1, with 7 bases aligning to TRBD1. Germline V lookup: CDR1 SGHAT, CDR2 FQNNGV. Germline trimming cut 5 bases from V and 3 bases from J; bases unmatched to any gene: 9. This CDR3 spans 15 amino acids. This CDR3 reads CASSLDRVRDTEAFF. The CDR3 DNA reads TGTGCCAGCAGCCTTGACAGGGTGAGGGACACTGAAGCTTTCTTT.

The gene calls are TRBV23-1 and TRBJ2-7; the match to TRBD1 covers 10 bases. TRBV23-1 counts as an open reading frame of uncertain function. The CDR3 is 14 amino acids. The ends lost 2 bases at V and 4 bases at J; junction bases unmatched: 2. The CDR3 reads CASSQRQGAYEQYF. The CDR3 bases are TGCGCCAGCAGTCAACGACAGGGGGCTTACGAGCAGTACTTC.

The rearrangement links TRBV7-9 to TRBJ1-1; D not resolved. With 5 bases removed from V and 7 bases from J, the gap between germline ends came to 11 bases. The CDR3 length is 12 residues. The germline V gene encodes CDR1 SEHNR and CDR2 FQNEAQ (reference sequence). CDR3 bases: TGTGCCAGCAGCCCAGCGGGCAGTGAAGCTTTCTTT. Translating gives CASSPAGSEAFF.

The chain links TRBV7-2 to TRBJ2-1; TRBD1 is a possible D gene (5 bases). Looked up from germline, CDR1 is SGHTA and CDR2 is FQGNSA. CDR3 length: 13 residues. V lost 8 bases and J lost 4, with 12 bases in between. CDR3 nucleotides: TGTGCCAGCTCTAGGGGTGGATACAATGAGCAGTTCTTC. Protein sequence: CASSRGGYNEQFF.